Listed here are 28 T cell receptor beta chains from one sample, sequenced in a study of T cell responses to AZD1222 COVID-19 vaccine (dated by TCRdb to the early 2020s). Receptor libraries were prepared by the immunoSEQ multiplex PCR assay. The table was pulled from immuneACCESS by TCRdb, which kept in-frame rearrangements only. Such tables lose some clones; where checked, under half of the loss comes from unresolved V genes, and the rest has no known cause. This sample comprises around 200,000 clones, roughly 88% of them detected only once. The top ten hold 7.7% of the sample. The meaning of the sample's time point label: baseline before first vaccination. The specimen comprised peripheral blood, sampled on day 0 of AZD1222 vaccination. These receptors all come from an adult in good health.

This clone was observed once. The chain recombines TRBV10-3 with TRBJ1-1; D remains unclear. V was cut by 5 bases and J by 0 bases, with 4 bases left in between. CDR1 is ENHRY and CDR2 is SYGVKD in the germline V gene. CDR3 length: 12 amino acids. CDR3 sequence (DNA): TGTGCCATCAGTTCCATGAACACTGAAGCTTTCTTT. It is translated as CAISSMNTEAFF.

V gene TRBV4-3 combines with J gene TRBJ1-2; D not resolved. V lost 0 bases to trimming and J lost 1 base, with 12 bases between them. Per germline, CDR1 LGHNA and CDR2 YSLEER. There are 16 residues in the CDR3. CDR3 in amino acids: CASSQDLSGSNYGYTF. CDR3 DNA: TGCGCCAGCAGCCAAGATTTGAGCGGCAGTAACTATGGCTACACCTTC.

The genes are TRBV6-2 or TRBV6-3 and TRBJ2-7; weak D call: TRBD1 (5 bases). The CDR3 runs to 17 residues. Germline V gene lookup returns CDR1 MNHEY and CDR2 SVGEGT. Deletions cut 2 bases from V and 0 bases from J, with 17 bases between. CDR3 bases: TGTGCCAGCAGTTACCCCCGAGACAGCTTTAGCTCCTACGAGCAGTACTTC. Protein: CASSYPRDSFSSYEQYF.

The chain couples TRBV3-1 (or the pseudogene TRBV3-2) to TRBJ1-1, with TRBD1 matching 10 bases. This CDR3 region has 15 residues. Germline V CDR1 and CDR2: LGHDT, YNNKEL (reference sequence). J gave up 5 bases and V 4 bases, and 7 bases lay outside the gene matches. In DNA, the CDR3 is TGTGCCAGCAGCCGAGAGGGGGACAGGGGTACTGAAGCTTTCTTT. It yields the protein CASSREGDRGTEAFF.

This clone was counted a few times. The rearrangement links TRBV7-3 to TRBJ2-2; no reliable D call. V was cut by 1 base and J by 1 base, with 4 bases left in between. Germline V gene data show CDR1 as SGHTA and CDR2 as FQGTGA. The CDR3 runs 14 residues. This CDR3 reads CASSLMGNTGELFF. CDR3 DNA: TGTGCCAGCAGCTTAATGGGGAACACCGGGGAGCTGTTTTTT.

Regarding this clone: As the CDR3 is not closed by the conserved phenylalanine or tryptophan, this likely results from a read error. The DNA is left out, because the CDR3 cannot be placed on it with certainty; the CDR3 is given as TCRdb lists it. The V gene is TRBV19, the J gene TRBJ1-1; no DNA check was done on the table's D call, TRBD1. CDR1 is LNHDA and CDR2 is SQIVND in the germline V gene (reference sequence). Both ends counted, the CDR3 spans 11 residues. The CDR3 sequence is CASSIEGAQQY.

The chain uses TRBV5-4 and TRBJ2-7; 9 bases are shared with TRBD1. The J segment lost 3 bases and the V segment lost 4 bases, leaving 8 bases of the junction unmatched. This CDR3 has 15 amino acids. Germline V gene lookup returns CDR1 SGHNT and CDR2 YYREEE (reference sequence). CDR3 in amino acids: CASSIPGQGFYEQYF. In DNA form, the CDR3 reads TGTGCCAGCAGCATACCGGGACAGGGTTTCTACGAGCAGTACTTC.

CDR3 in DNA: TGTGCCAGTAGTATGCCCCCGAACTATGGCTACACCTTC. Its translation is CASSMPPNYGYTF. The gene calls are TRBV19 and TRBJ1-2; no definite D call. The CDR3 runs 13 residues. Germline-derived CDR1 and CDR2 are LNHDA and SQIVND (reference sequence). Trimming stripped 3 bases from V and 2 bases from J, with 7 bases between.

CDR3 sequence: CASSRSASGANVLTF. DNA of the CDR3: TGTGCCAGCAGTAGGTCAGCTTCTGGGGCCAACGTCCTGACTTTC. This chain connects TRBV2 to TRBJ2-6, with D unresolved. This CDR3 comprises 15 residues. Germline values: CDR1 SNHLY, CDR2 FYNNEI. V gave up 5 bases and J gave up 1 base, with 9 bases separating them.

The V gene is TRBV28, the J gene TRBJ1-1, with D hard to call. Germline V lookup: CDR1 MDHEN, CDR2 SYDVKM. Trimming stripped 5 bases from V and 6 bases from J, with 13 bases between. CDR3 size: 13 residues. The CDR3 sequence: CASSRASPAEAFF. The DNA of the CDR3 is TGTGCCAGCAGTCGTGCCTCTCCCGCTGAAGCTTTCTTT.

The chain joins TRBV7-4 to TRBJ1-6; D gene uncertain. From germline, CDR1 is SGHVT and CDR2 SQSDAQ. The CDR3 is made up of 16 amino acids. The V end was cut by 0 bases, the J end by 7 bases, with 13 bases between. The CDR3 DNA reads as TGTGCCAGCAGCTTAGCAATTTGGCAGGCGAATTCACCCCTCCACTTT. As protein: CASSLAIWQANSPLHF.

The chain combines TRBV4-3 with TRBJ2-5, with TRBD1 matching over 11 bases. Per the germline V gene, CDR1 is LGHNA and CDR2 is YSLEER. The CDR3 covers 16 residues. The V segment lost 0 bases and the J segment 5 bases; nucleotides outside the gene matches: 5. This CDR3 reads CASSQDWTGGGETQYF. The CDR3 nucleotides read TGCGCCAGCAGCCAAGATTGGACAGGGGGCGGGGAGACCCAGTACTTC.

A few counts support this clone. The chain has TRBV6-4 and TRBJ2-1, with TRBD1 identical over 8 bases. The germline V gene encodes CDR1 MRHNA and CDR2 SNTAGT. The CDR3 is 13 amino acids. Trimming took 10 bases from V and 4 from J; bases not matched to a gene: 6. The CDR3 DNA follows: TGTGCCACCGCGACAGGGGCATACAATGAGCAGTTCTTC. Its protein product is CATATGAYNEQFF.

The chain couples TRBV19 to TRBJ2-1, with D perhaps TRBD2 (6 bases). The CDR3 sequence is 16 residues long. CDR1 LNHDA and CDR2 SQIVND come from the germline V gene (reference sequence). V gave up 5 bases and J gave up 8 bases, with 22 bases separating them. In DNA form, the CDR3 reads TGTGCCAGTAGTTTGCTCCCCGGGGGTTCCCATGATGAGCAGTTCTTC. Its translation is CASSLLPGGSHDEQFF.

The chain has TRBV13 and TRBJ2-7; 9 bases are a match to TRBD2. V was pared by 5 bases and J by 4 bases, with 6 bases of the junction left unmatched. The CDR3 is made up of 14 amino acids. Germline assignment: CDR1 PRHDT and CDR2 FYEKMQ (reference sequence). This chain's CDR3 is CASSRGGGAYEQYF. As DNA, the CDR3 is TGTGCCAGCAGCCGTGGCGGGGGGGCTTACGAGCAGTACTTC.

A few counts support this clone. A much larger clone lies one base from this, so it may be a read error. Different DNA sequences within this sample yield the same CDR3. The chain links TRBV7-3 to TRBJ2-3; 11 bases agree with TRBD2. V lost 2 bases, J lost 5 bases, and 0 bases stayed unmatched. In germline, CDR1 is SGHTA, CDR2 FQGTGA. The CDR3 extends over 14 amino acids. CDR3 bases: TGTGCCAGCAGCTTAGGACTAGCGGGAGATACGCAGTATTTT. Its translation is CASSLGLAGDTQYF. The complete variable domain, with remaining parts taken from reference TRBV7-3 and TRBJ2-3, reads GAGVSQTPSNKVTEKGKYVELRCDPISGHTALYWYRQSLGQGPEFLIYFQGTGAADDSGLPNDRFFAVRPEGSVSTLKIQRTERGDSAVYLCASSLGLAGDTQYFGPGTRLTVL.

V and J are TRBV2 and TRBJ1-6; TRBD1 might be the D (6 bases). From germline, CDR1 is SNHLY and CDR2 FYNNEI. Trimming left V 6 bases short and J 13 bases short, with 25 bases between. The CDR3 spans 16 residues. DNA of the CDR3: TGTGCCAGCAGCTCCCCTCAGACAGGATTTATTCACCCCCTCCACTTT. It specifies CASSSPQTGFIHPLHF.

The chain uses TRBV12-3 or TRBV12-4 and TRBJ1-2; the D is unclear. The CDR3 extends over 12 amino acids. The V gene lost 2 bases and the J gene lost 4 bases, with 5 bases spanning the gap. CDR3 loop: CASSLSTYGYTF. CDR3 coding DNA: TGTGCCAGCAGTTTATCCACCTATGGCTACACCTTC.

This rearrangement joins TRBV7-3 to TRBJ1-2, with D hard to call. Germline loops: CDR1 SGHTA, CDR2 FQGTGA. The CDR3 is made up of 13 amino acids. Trimming left V 5 bases short and J 4 bases short, with 11 bases between. This chain's CDR3 is CASSQGPSYGYTF. CDR3 nucleotide sequence: TGTGCCAGCAGCCAAGGACCTAGCTATGGCTACACCTTC.

CDR3 protein: CASTITGKQFF. The CDR3 DNA sequence: TGTGCCAGCACCATTACAGGGAAGCAGTTCTTC. The chain combines TRBV7-2 with TRBJ2-1; D may be TRBD1 (6 bases). Trimming took 7 bases from V and 11 from J, leaving 12 bases between them. The CDR3 is made up of 11 amino acids. Germline V gives CDR1 SGHTA, CDR2 FQGNSA.

A few counts support this clone. The V call is TRBV7-9, the J call TRBJ2-2; perhaps TRBD2 as D (5 bases). CDR3 length equals 14 residues. Germline V CDR1 and CDR2: SEHNR, FQNEAQ (reference sequence). Deletions cut 5 bases from V and 4 bases from J, with 11 bases between. This CDR3 reads CASSTTSFTGELFF. In nucleotides, the CDR3 is TGTGCCAGCAGCACCACTAGTTTCACCGGGGAGCTGTTTTTT.

V usage is TRBV5-1 and J usage is TRBJ2-7; 9 bases fit TRBD1. The junction had 6 bases not matched to a gene; V was cut back by 0 bases and J by 2 bases. Germline CDR1 is SGHRS and CDR2 is YFSETQ. This CDR3 is 16 amino acids long. CDR3 in amino acids: CASSLERGDRAYEQYF. In DNA, the CDR3 is TGCGCCAGCAGCTTGGAACGCGGGGACAGGGCCTACGAGCAGTACTTC.

The rearrangement uses TRBV6-1 and TRBJ1-5, with D perhaps TRBD1 (6 bases). The ends were cut back, 3 bases at V and 1 base at J, with 13 bases in the middle. The V gene's germline CDR1 is MNHNS and CDR2 SASEGT. The length of the CDR3 is 16 residues. The CDR3 DNA follows: TGTGCCAGCAGTGACCCACAGGGAGGGAGCAATCAGCCCCAGCATTTT. The encoded protein is CASSDPQGGSNQPQHF.

The rearrangement joins TRBV7-2 to TRBJ2-5, with D possibly TRBD2 on 6 matching bases. V lost 5 bases and J 1 base, leaving 14 bases between the germline ends. Germline assignment: CDR1 SGHTA and CDR2 FQGNSA. The CDR3 is 15 amino acids. DNA for the CDR3: TGTGCCAGCAGCGCAGAACCGGGAGCCCAAGAGACCCAGTACTTC. This gives the protein CASSAEPGAQETQYF.

The chain combines TRBV19 with TRBJ1-5, with 7 bases aligning to TRBD1. CDR1 is LNHDA and CDR2 is SQIVND in the germline V gene (reference sequence). The CDR3 contains 15 residues. With V trimmed by 3 bases and J by 1 base, 3 bases remained unmatched. CDR3 bases: TGTGCCAGTAGTATCACAGGGGTGAGCAATCAGCCCCAGCATTTT. Translation gives CASSITGVSNQPQHF.

Concerning this clone: Other DNA sequences in the sample encode the same CDR3. The rearrangement links TRBV30 to TRBJ1-3; D is unclear. The CDR3 consists of 11 residues. CDR1 is GTSNPN, CDR2 SVGIG, per germline (reference sequence). Trimming took 2 bases from V and 1 from J, leaving 0 bases between them. This chain's CDR3 is CAWSSGNTIYF. CDR3 sequence (DNA): TGTGCCTGGAGTTCTGGAAACACCATATATTTT.

This sequence joins TRBV5-4 and TRBJ2-1; the match to TRBD2 covers 8 bases. Germline V CDR1 and CDR2: SGHNT, YYREEE (reference sequence). This CDR3 spans 17 amino acids. The J segment lost 4 bases and the V segment lost 0 bases, leaving 9 bases of the junction unmatched. The chain's CDR3 is CASSLAEGSGAYNEQFF. Written as DNA, the CDR3 is TGTGCCAGCAGCTTGGCCGAGGGTAGCGGGGCGTACAATGAGCAGTTCTTC.

The rearrangement uses TRBV19 and TRBJ2-5; D possibly uses TRBD1 or TRBD2 (5 bases each). The CDR3 has 13 amino acids. The germline V gene has CDR1 LNHDA and CDR2 SQIVND (reference sequence). Trimming pared 2 bases from V and 5 bases from J, leaving 9 bases between. CDR3 loop: CASSITGLETQYF. The CDR3 DNA follows: TGTGCCAGTAGTATAACAGGACTGGAGACCCAGTACTTC.